This T cell receptor (beta chain) was obtained from a study of a mutant IDH1 vaccine in newly diagnosed glioma. About the study: Patients under treatment included approximately 60% males and about 38% females and had a mean age of approximately 44 years. Prior therapy was radiotherapy, temozolomide, or both; most received both.

Time point of the sample: baseline, week 1 (first vaccination visit). The treatment was: pre-vaccination baseline after standard-of-care therapy. This clone was recorded once. Some clones are missing from TCRdb's copy, which holds only in-frame ones; the method was immunoSEQ multiplex PCR. The sample has around 26,000 clones; 85% to 95% are singletons. Germline values: CDR1 SGDLS, CDR2 YYNGEE. The trim removed 2 bases at V and 10 bases at J, leaving 9 bases unmatched. The CDR3 contains 15 residues. The V gene is TRBV9, the J gene TRBJ2-1; TRBD2 matches 10 bases. The sample in question was PBMCs, obtained from a glioma patient treated with radiotherapy, temozolomide or both. This sequence was found in a man between 40 and 49 years old with glioma. The CDR3 DNA sequence: TGTGCCAGCAGCGTGGAAGGACTAGCGGAGGGCGAGCAGTTCTTC. It translates to CASSVEGLAEGEQFF.